The 32 T cell receptor beta chains presented below share a single source sample, sequenced in a study of technical replicates of blood from a few donors. The protocol was immunoSEQ multiplex PCR, while the TCRdb copy is restricted to in-frame clones and leaves out a portion. Here the sample spans 75,000 to 85,000 clones, almost 96% being singletons. The sequencing sample was made of T cells isolated from PBMCs. Every receptor here comes from a human donor in good health.

The rearrangement uses TRBV6-6 and TRBJ1-2; TRBD1 matches 9 bases. Germline trimming cut 5 bases from V and 3 bases from J; bases unmatched to any gene: 4. CDR1 and CDR2 from the germline V gene are MNHNY and SVGAGI (reference sequence). The CDR3 loop spans 14 amino acids. CDR3 sequence: CASSTTGGYYGYTF. CDR3 DNA sequence: TGTGCCAGCAGTACGACAGGGGGTTACTATGGCTACACCTTC.

The chain joins TRBV6-5 to TRBJ1-1, with 7 nucleotides matching TRBD1. Unmatched junction bases numbered 10, after V lost 6 bases and J lost 3 bases. Germline V CDR1 and CDR2: MNHEY, SVGAGI. The CDR3 extends over 15 amino acids. CDR3 in amino acids: CASRNSGTGDTEAFF. The CDR3 region has the DNA TGTGCCAGCAGGAATTCCGGAACAGGGGACACTGAAGCTTTCTTT.

This rearrangement joins TRBV6-6 to TRBJ2-3, with a weak D call TRBD1 (6 bases). Germline CDR1 and CDR2: MNHNY and SVGAGI (reference sequence). The ends were cut back, 4 bases at V and 5 bases at J, with 16 bases in the middle. The CDR3 runs 15 residues. The CDR3 nucleotides read TGTGCCAGCAGTTCCCACAGACAGGCAGAAGATACGCAGTATTTT. Amino acid sequence: CASSSHRQAEDTQYF.

The CDR3 here is CASSQVSQGSHEQFF. CDR3 nucleotides: TGCGCCAGCAGCCAAGTGTCCCAGGGATCCCATGAGCAGTTCTTC. The chain recombines TRBV4-1 with TRBJ2-1; D is perhaps TRBD1 (5 bases). Germline V gene data show CDR1 as MGHRA and CDR2 as YSYEKL. V was pared by 1 base and J by 8 bases, with 15 bases between. CDR3 length: 15 residues.

The genes are TRBV30 and TRBJ1-2, with a possible D match to TRBD1 (6 bases). Trimming took 2 bases from V and 4 from J, leaving 8 bases between them. CDR3 length: 12 residues. Germline V gene lookup returns CDR1 GTSNPN and CDR2 SVGIG (reference sequence). CDR3 DNA: TGTGCCTGGAGTACAGGGACCTATGGCTACACCTTC. As protein: CAWSTGTYGYTF. The whole variable domain, filled in from reference TRBV30 and TRBJ1-2, reads SQTIHQWPATLVQPVGSPLSLECTVEGTSNPNLYWYRQAAGRGLQLLFYSVGIGQISSEVPQNLSASRPQDRQFILSSKKLLLSDSGFYLCAWSTGTYGYTFGSGTRLTVV.

The V gene is TRBV11-3, the J gene TRBJ2-3; D gene unclear. This CDR3 contains 13 residues. V was pared by 5 bases and J by 0 bases, with 6 bases between. Germline values: CDR1 SGHNT, CDR2 YENEEA. CDR3 region: CASSLLSTDTQYF. The CDR3 nucleotides are TGTGCCAGCAGCCTACTAAGCACAGATACGCAGTATTTT.

The chain links TRBV4-1 to TRBJ2-7, with TRBD2 matching 12 bases. V dropped 2 bases and J dropped 3; count of bases not matched to a gene: 2. In germline, CDR1 is MGHRA, CDR2 YSYEKL. This CDR3 region has 15 residues. CDR3 sequence reads: CASSQPTSGSYEQYF. The CDR3 coding sequence is TGCGCCAGCAGCCAACCGACTAGCGGGAGCTACGAGCAGTACTTC.

V usage is TRBV6-5 and J usage is TRBJ1-1; D call uncertain. Germline values: CDR1 MNHEY, CDR2 SVGAGI. V shed 7 bases and J shed 4 bases, with 7 bases lying between them. This CDR3 region has 11 residues. The DNA for the CDR3 is TGTGCCAGCACCCGGGGCACTGAAGCTTTCTTT. Encoded protein: CASTRGTEAFF.

The V and J genes are TRBV15 and TRBJ1-2, with D tentatively TRBD1 (6 bases). CDR1 is LNHNV, CDR2 YYDKDF, per germline (reference sequence). The CDR3 is 12 residues long. V lost 7 bases to trimming and J lost 8 bases, with 14 bases between them. The CDR3 coding sequence is TGTGCCACCAACCAAGGGGGTCGGGGCTACACCTTC. It is translated as CATNQGGRGYTF.

This sequence joins TRBV6-1 and TRBJ2-2; D gene ambiguous. This CDR3 has 13 amino acids. CDR1 is MNHNS and CDR2 is SASEGT in the germline V gene. Trimming pared 9 bases from V and 1 base from J, leaving 9 bases between. DNA for the CDR3: TGTGCCAGTTTGCCGGGGAACACCGGGGAGCTGTTTTTT. It encodes CASLPGNTGELFF.

The rearrangement uses TRBV7-3 and TRBJ2-7; the match to TRBD2 covers 8 bases. CDR3 size: 14 residues. V shed 5 bases and J 7 bases; nucleotides not matched to a gene: 10. CDR1 is SGHTA and CDR2 is FQGTGA in the germline V gene. CDR3 sequence reads: CASSLAAGAGEQYF. The CDR3 region has the DNA TGTGCCAGCAGCCTGGCAGCGGGAGCGGGGGAGCAGTACTTC.

V and J are TRBV6-1 and TRBJ1-1; tentatively, D is TRBD1 (5 bases). In germline, CDR1 is MNHNS, CDR2 SASEGT. Deletions cut 6 bases from V and 9 bases from J, with 11 bases between. The CDR3 totals 11 residues. Written as DNA, the CDR3 is TGTGCCAGCAGCGGGGGTTTTCAAGCTTTCTTT. Its translation is CASSGGFQAFF.

About this clone: It is unclear where the CDR3 begins or ends on the DNA, so no DNA is shown, and the CDR3 is as TCRdb lists it. The chain is built from TRBV12-2 and TRBJ1-1; the table's TRBD1 call for D was not verified on the DNA. TRBV12-2 is recorded as a pseudogene. The CDR3 is 15 amino acids in total, end residues counted. CDR3 amino acids: CASRWGQGANTEAFF.

The chain has TRBV4-2 and TRBJ2-1; TRBD1 matches at 10 bases. Trimming at V came to 4 bases and at J to 3 bases, leaving 6 bases not matched to a gene. CDR1 and CDR2 (germline): LGHNA, YNFKEQ. There are 16 residues in the CDR3. In DNA, the CDR3 is TGTGCCAGCAGCCGCAAGACAGGGGGCGGCTACAATGAGCAGTTCTTC. As protein: CASSRKTGGGYNEQFF.

J is TRBJ1-1 and V is TRBV10-3, with D unresolved. The V gene's germline CDR1 is ENHRY and CDR2 SYGVKD. Trimming removed 0 bases from V and 3 bases from J, with 5 bases in between. The CDR3 spans 13 residues. The CDR3 DNA is TGTGCCATCAGTGAGTCCGGGGACACTGAAGCTTTCTTT. Translation gives CAISESGDTEAFF.

This sequence joins TRBV9 and TRBJ2-5; no definite D call. Germline lookup yields CDR1 SGDLS and CDR2 YYNGEE. The length of the CDR3 is 15 residues. Trimming cost V 4 bases and J 2 bases, with 15 bases left between them. The CDR3 spells CASSFRLSTQETQYF. CDR3 sequence (DNA): TGTGCCAGCAGCTTCAGACTCAGTACGCAAGAGACCCAGTACTTC. Combining the CDR3 with reference TRBV9 and TRBJ2-5 gives the whole variable domain DSGVTQTPKHLITATGQRVTLRCSPRSGDLSVYWYQQSLDQGLQFLIQYYNGEERAKGNILERFSAQQFPDLHSELNLSSLELGDSALYFCASSFRLSTQETQYFGPGTRLLVL.

The chain employs TRBV27 and TRBJ2-7; maybe TRBD1 (5 bases). The ends were cut back, 6 bases at V and 3 bases at J, with 12 bases in the middle. The CDR3 runs 13 residues. CDR1 MNHEY and CDR2 SMNVEV come from the germline V gene (reference sequence). CDR3 sequence reads: CASSYTGNYEQYF. Written as DNA, the CDR3 is TGTGCCAGCAGCTATACAGGAAACTACGAGCAGTACTTC.

The chain uses TRBV29-1 and TRBJ2-7; D call uncertain. CDR3 length equals 13 residues. In germline, CDR1 is SQVTM, CDR2 ANQGSEA. V lost 2 bases to trimming and J lost 2 bases, with 10 bases between them. This chain's CDR3 is CSVELGVAYEQYF. In DNA form, the CDR3 reads TGCAGCGTTGAACTTGGTGTAGCCTACGAGCAGTACTTC.

This clone was seen only a few times. This chain joins TRBV25-1 and TRBJ1-1; 8 bases align to TRBD1. The CDR3 spans 12 residues. The V and J ends lost 4 bases and 11 bases, in that order; junction bases with no gene match: 6. Per the germline V gene, CDR1 is MGHDK and CDR2 is SYGVNS. The CDR3 sequence: CASSASDRVAFF. The CDR3 coding sequence is TGTGCCAGCAGTGCTTCGGACAGGGTTGCTTTCTTT. The full variable domain, rest sourced from reference TRBV25-1 and TRBJ1-1, is EADIYQTPRYLVIGTGKKITLECSQTMGHDKMYWYQQDPGMELHLIHYSYGVNSTEKGDLSSESTVSRIRTEHFPLTLESARPSHTSQYLCASSASDRVAFFGQGTRLTVV.

The chain combines TRBV27 with TRBJ1-2, with a weak D call TRBD1 (6 bases). Between the trimmed V and J ends, which lost 1 base and 5 bases, there was a span of 20 bases. This CDR3 region has 17 residues. Germline V gene sequence: CDR1 MNHEY, CDR2 SMNVEV (reference sequence). CDR3 region: CASSLYIGAGERYGYTF. The CDR3 DNA follows: TGTGCCAGCAGTTTATACATTGGGGCAGGGGAACGTTATGGCTACACCTTC.

The genes are TRBV7-9 and TRBJ2-7; D remains ambiguous. The CDR3 covers 13 residues. Germline V gene lookup returns CDR1 SEHNR and CDR2 FQNEAQ (reference sequence). Trimming stripped 3 bases from V and 3 bases from J, with 9 bases between. CDR3 bases: TGTGCCAGCAGCTTTAACACGATCTACGAGCAGTACTTC. This encodes CASSFNTIYEQYF. Drawing the rest from reference TRBV7-9 and TRBJ2-7, the complete variable domain is DTGVSQNPRHKITKRGQNVTFRCDPISEHNRLYWYRQTLGQGPEFLTYFQNEAQLEKSRLLSDRFSAERPKGSFSTLEIQRTEQGDSAMYLCASSFNTIYEQYFGPGTRLTVT.

CDR3 DNA: TGCGCCAGCAGCTTGGCTGGGAGCCCCACTGACAATGAGCAGTTCTTC. This encodes CASSLAGSPTDNEQFF. The genes are TRBV5-1 and TRBJ2-1, with D perhaps matching TRBD2 (5 bases). Trimming pared 0 bases from V and 5 bases from J, leaving 15 bases between. In germline, CDR1 is SGHRS, CDR2 YFSETQ. This CDR3 spans 16 amino acids.

This clone has just one count. V and J are TRBV5-5 and TRBJ1-1; TRBD1 might be the D (5 bases). Deletions cut 5 bases from V and 2 bases from J, with 13 bases between. Germline CDR1 and CDR2: SGHKS and YYEKEE (reference sequence). The CDR3 covers 14 residues. The DNA for the CDR3 is TGTGCCAGCAGTTTTGACAGAATCAACACTGAAGCTTTCTTT. It is translated as CASSFDRINTEAFF. The full variable domain, rest sourced from reference TRBV5-5 and TRBJ1-1, is DAGVTQSPTHLIKTRGQQVTLRCSPISGHKSVSWYQQVLGQGPQFIFQYYEKEERGRGNFPDRFSARQFPNYSSELNVNALLLGDSALYLCASSFDRINTEAFFGQGTRLTVV.

The chain uses TRBV7-8 and TRBJ2-1; 7 nucleotides agree with TRBD2. The CDR3 loop spans 15 amino acids. Germline lookup yields CDR1 SGHVS and CDR2 FQNEAQ. Unmatched junction bases numbered 7, after V lost 4 bases and J lost 4 bases. CDR3 protein: CASSSGLDSYNEQFF. In DNA, the CDR3 is TGTGCCAGCAGCTCAGGACTAGACAGTTACAATGAGCAGTTCTTC.

The V and J genes are TRBV28 and TRBJ1-1; D not resolved. There are 17 residues in the CDR3. The V end lost 3 bases, the J end lost 4 bases, and 21 bases lay between the germline ends. In germline, CDR1 is MDHEN, CDR2 SYDVKM. The CDR3: CASSFGVVMLRSTEAFF. CDR3 sequence (DNA): TGTGCCAGCAGTTTCGGGGTTGTGATGTTAAGGAGCACTGAAGCTTTCTTT.

The V call is TRBV14, the J call TRBJ2-4, with a possible D match to TRBD2 (5 bases). Germline CDR1 is SGHDN and CDR2 is FVKESK. The CDR3 is made up of 14 amino acids. Trimming removed 1 base from V and 6 bases from J, with 10 bases in between. This CDR3 reads CASSQGTPGNIQYF. CDR3 coding DNA: TGTGCCAGCAGCCAAGGGACTCCGGGAAACATTCAGTACTTC.

The rearrangement uses TRBV14 and TRBJ1-2; D remains unclear. Germline loops: CDR1 SGHDN, CDR2 FVKESK. The CDR3 length is 12 residues. Trimming took off 0 bases at V and 8 bases at J, with 7 bases between the two ends. The CDR3 loop is CASSQDREGYTF. CDR3 DNA sequence: TGTGCCAGCAGCCAAGACCGCGAGGGCTACACCTTC.

CDR3 nucleotide sequence: TGTGCCAGCAGTGAATATTTTATGAACACTGAAGCTTTCTTT. Translating gives CASSEYFMNTEAFF. The chain links TRBV6-1 to TRBJ1-1, with D unclear. From germline, CDR1 is MNHNS and CDR2 SASEGT. V dropped 2 bases and J dropped 0 bases, with 7 bases sitting between them. The CDR3 has 14 residues.

The CDR3 reads CASSDATGTFEQYF. The CDR3 DNA is TGCGCCAGCAGTGACGCGACAGGGACGTTTGAGCAGTACTTC. The chain employs TRBV10-1 and TRBJ2-7; 7 nucleotides line up with TRBD1. J was trimmed by 7 bases and V by 3 bases; bases with no gene match: 9. CDR1 and CDR2 from the germline V gene are WNHNN and SYGVQD (reference sequence). This CDR3 is 14 amino acids long.

The J gene is TRBJ2-4, the V gene TRBV6-1, with D possibly being TRBD2 (5 bases). The CDR3 totals 13 residues. V was clipped by 6 bases and J by 7 bases, with 13 bases between them. Germline loops: CDR1 MNHNS, CDR2 SASEGT. The CDR3 DNA reads as TGTGCCAGCAGACCTGGCCCGGGGAACATTCAGTACTTC. This codes for CASRPGPGNIQYF.

This chain links TRBV7-9 with TRBJ1-2; tentatively, D is TRBD1 (5 bases). Looked up from germline, CDR1 is SEHNR and CDR2 is FQNEAQ (reference sequence). V gave up 3 bases and J gave up 2 bases, with 10 bases separating them. CDR3 length: 14 amino acids. CDR3 residues: CASSLGGSNYGYTF. The CDR3 coding sequence is TGTGCCAGCAGCTTGGGGGGATCAAACTATGGCTACACCTTC.

This clone showed up just once. The chain recombines TRBV5-1 with TRBJ1-5, with D unclear. CDR1 is SGHRS and CDR2 is YFSETQ in the germline V gene. V was trimmed by 1 base and J by 5 bases, leaving 10 bases between them. This CDR3 is 14 amino acids long. The CDR3 loop is CASSLSRRDQPQHF. In DNA form, the CDR3 reads TGCGCCAGCAGCTTGTCCCGGAGGGATCAGCCCCAGCATTTT.